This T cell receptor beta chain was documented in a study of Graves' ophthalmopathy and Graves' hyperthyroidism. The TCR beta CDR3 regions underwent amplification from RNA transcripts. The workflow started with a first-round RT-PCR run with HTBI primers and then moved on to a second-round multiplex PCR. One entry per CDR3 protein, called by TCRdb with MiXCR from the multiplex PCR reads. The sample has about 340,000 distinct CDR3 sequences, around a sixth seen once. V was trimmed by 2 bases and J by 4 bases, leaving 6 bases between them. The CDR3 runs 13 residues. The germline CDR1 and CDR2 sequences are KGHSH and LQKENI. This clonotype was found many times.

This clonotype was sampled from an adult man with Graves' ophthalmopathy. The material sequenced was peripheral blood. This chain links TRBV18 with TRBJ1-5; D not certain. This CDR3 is CASSPSQNQPQHF. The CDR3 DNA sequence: TGTGCCAGCTCACCATCCCAGAATCAGCCCCAGCATTTT.